These 20 T cell receptor beta chains share one sample of origin, sequenced in a study of identical twins. TCRdb reanalysed the 5' RACE reads using MiXCR and keeps one entry per CDR3 protein. The table has about 250,000 distinct CDR3 sequences, about 8.3% seen once. In addition, the sample was reused for a study of yellow fever vaccine responses in identical twins.

The sequenced sample consisted of CD8+ T cells sorted from blood. The receptors come from a young woman in good health.

This clonotype has more than one count but fewer than ten. The V call is TRBV6-2 or TRBV6-3, the J call TRBJ2-7; D gene ambiguous. Per germline, CDR1 MNHEY and CDR2 SVGEGT. The CDR3 has 15 residues. With 4 bases removed from V and 0 bases from J, the gap between germline ends came to 13 bases. The CDR3 here is CASSWSLGNSYEQYF. In nucleotides, the CDR3 is TGTGCCAGCAGTTGGAGCTTGGGGAACTCCTACGAGCAGTACTTC.

This clonotype is medium-sized by share. The chain carries TRBV6-2 or TRBV6-3 and TRBJ2-1, with 7 bases lining up with TRBD1. There are 15 residues in the CDR3. With V trimmed by 2 bases and J by 4 bases, 5 bases remained unmatched. The germline V gene has CDR1 MNHEY and CDR2 SVGEGT. In DNA, the CDR3 is TGTGCCAGCAGTTACGAGGGGGCGGCTTACAATGAGCAGTTCTTC. It codes for CASSYEGAAYNEQFF.

The table lists this clonotype with many counts. This rearrangement joins TRBV29-1 to TRBJ2-5, with D uncertain. The ends were cut back, 1 base at V and 5 bases at J, with 8 bases in the middle. The germline CDR1 and CDR2 sequences are SQVTM and ANQGSEA. The CDR3 is 12 amino acids. The CDR3 nucleotides read TGCAGCGTTGAAGGGCAGGAGGAGACCCAGTACTTC. Its translation is CSVEGQEETQYF.

V usage is TRBV20-1 and J usage is TRBJ2-7; D not resolved. Trimming took off 5 bases at V and 1 base at J, with 12 bases between the two ends. The CDR3 covers 13 residues. Germline assignment: CDR1 DFQATT and CDR2 SNEGSKA (reference sequence). The CDR3 nucleotides are TGCAGTGCTCGAGGAATTCCATCCTACGAGCAGTACTTC. As protein: CSARGIPSYEQYF.

V gene TRBV10-3 combines with J gene TRBJ2-1; possible D gene TRBD1, 7 bases. The germline V gene encodes CDR1 ENHRY and CDR2 SYGVKD. V gave up 4 bases and J gave up 7 bases, with 14 bases separating them. The CDR3 contains 14 residues. The CDR3 DNA follows: TGTGCCATCAGTGGGGACAGTGGGGGGAATGAGCAGTTCTTC. Protein product: CAISGDSGGNEQFF.

This clonotype occurred many times. This sequence joins TRBV12-3 or TRBV12-4 and TRBJ1-5, with a weak D call TRBD1 (5 bases). Trimming cost V 5 bases and J 0 bases, with 14 bases left between them. This CDR3 is 16 amino acids long. The CDR3 here is CASSPPRGYSNQPQHF. In nucleotides, the CDR3 is TGTGCCAGCAGTCCCCCTAGGGGTTATAGCAATCAGCCCCAGCATTTT.

This clonotype was recorded at least ten times. The gene calls are TRBV29-1 and TRBJ2-7; either TRBD1 or TRBD2 may fit D (5 bases each). V lost 5 bases, J lost 0 bases, and 11 bases lay in between. Germline loops: CDR1 SQVTM, CDR2 ANQGSEA. The CDR3 has 13 amino acids. As DNA, the CDR3 is TGCAGCGTTAAGGGACCAAGCTCCTACGAGCAGTACTTC. This translates into CSVKGPSSYEQYF.

This clonotype showed up just a few times. This sequence joins TRBV7-2 and TRBJ2-3; D ambiguous. This CDR3 has 15 residues. Germline CDR1 SGHTA, CDR2 FQGNSA. V was shortened by 0 bases and J by 6 bases, with 13 bases between the two germline ends. This CDR3 is CASSLAQFSSDTQYF. In DNA form, the CDR3 reads TGTGCCAGCAGCTTAGCGCAGTTTTCATCGGATACGCAGTATTTT.

This clonotype came up a few times. V usage is TRBV14 and J usage is TRBJ2-1, with a possible D match to TRBD2 (6 bases). The CDR3 is 18 amino acids. Germline V lookup: CDR1 SGHDN, CDR2 FVKESK. V was cut by 1 base and J by 4 bases, with 20 bases left in between. In DNA, the CDR3 is TGTGCCAGCAGCCAAGTCGGGGGTAGGGCAGCGGCTTACAATGAGCAGTTCTTC. Protein sequence: CASSQVGGRAAAYNEQFF.

This clonotype was seen a few times. The rearrangement uses TRBV28 and TRBJ2-5; the D gene could be TRBD1 or TRBD2 (5 bases each). The germline V gene encodes CDR1 MDHEN and CDR2 SYDVKM. Trimming shortened V by 2 bases and J by 0 bases, and 10 bases separated the two germline ends. The CDR3 runs to 15 residues. CDR3 sequence: CASSLRGVNQETQYF. The CDR3 nucleotides read TGTGCCAGCAGTTTAAGAGGGGTTAACCAAGAGACCCAGTACTTC.

This clonotype was detected many times. The chain combines TRBV4-1 with TRBJ2-4; D is uncertain. The CDR3 has 13 residues. Per germline, CDR1 MGHRA and CDR2 YSYEKL. Trimming pared 1 base from V and 4 bases from J, leaving 5 bases between. The CDR3 sequence is CASSQGGKNIQYF. CDR3 DNA sequence: TGCGCCAGCAGCCAAGGGGGTAAAAACATTCAGTACTTC.

Ten or more counts support this clonotype. The chain recombines TRBV9 with TRBJ2-7, with D perhaps given as TRBD1 or TRBD2 (6 bases each). CDR1 SGDLS and CDR2 YYNGEE come from the germline V gene. The CDR3 contains 12 residues. V was trimmed by 0 bases and J by 7 bases, leaving 8 bases between them. The CDR3 nucleotides are TGTGCCAGCAGCGTAGCGGGGGCAGAGCAGTACTTC. Translated, it gives CASSVAGAEQYF.

This clonotype appeared a few times. The CDR3 DNA is TGTGCCAGCAGCTTACCTGATGCGGGACCGTACCAAGAGACCCAGTACTTC. Its translation is CASSLPDAGPYQETQYF. The chain uses TRBV11-2 and TRBJ2-5, with D perhaps matching TRBD2 (6 bases). Looked up from germline, CDR1 is SGHAT and CDR2 is FQNNGV. There are 17 residues in the CDR3. V lost 2 bases, J lost 0 bases, and 16 bases lay in between.

This clonotype was counted between two and nine times. This sequence joins TRBV4-2 and TRBJ2-1; D unclear. V dropped 5 bases and J dropped 7 bases, with 12 bases sitting between them. Germline CDR1 reads LGHNA; CDR2 reads YNFKEQ. The CDR3 extends over 13 amino acids. In nucleotides, the CDR3 is TGTGCCAGCAGCGCACCCGCGGATAATGAGCAGTTCTTC. Translation gives CASSAPADNEQFF.

The chain carries TRBV12-3 or TRBV12-4 and TRBJ2-7; perhaps TRBD2 as D (6 bases). The ends were cut back, 7 bases at V and 7 bases at J, with 17 bases in the middle. This CDR3 region has 13 residues. The CDR3 region has the DNA TGTGCCAGCACCCCGGAGGGAGTGGGTGAGCAGTACTTC. It encodes CASTPEGVGEQYF.

This clonotype came up a few times. This rearrangement joins TRBV4-2 to TRBJ2-1; D unresolved. The V gene's germline CDR1 is LGHNA and CDR2 YNFKEQ. The CDR3 runs to 16 residues. Between the trimmed V and J ends, which lost 2 bases and 6 bases, there was a span of 17 bases. For the CDR3, the DNA is TGTGCCAGCAGCCAAATAAGTGTCGAGACGAGCAATGAGCAGTTCTTC. It is translated as CASSQISVETSNEQFF.

In its sample, this clonotype was seen a few times. CDR3 residues: CASSQLEGQDEQYF. The CDR3 DNA reads as TGTGCCAGCAGCCAGCTTGAAGGTCAGGACGAGCAGTACTTC. V and J are TRBV3-1 and TRBJ2-7, with D hard to call. The CDR3 is made up of 14 amino acids. The V end lost 3 bases, the J end lost 5 bases, and 14 bases lay between the germline ends. The germline CDR1 and CDR2 sequences are LGHDT and YNNKEL (reference sequence).

This clonotype occurred a few times. This chain links TRBV5-4 with TRBJ2-4, with 7 nucleotides matching TRBD1. The V segment lost 4 bases and the J segment 10 bases; nucleotides outside the gene matches: 14. CDR3 length: 15 amino acids. Germline values: CDR1 SGHNT, CDR2 YYREEE (reference sequence). In DNA, the CDR3 is TGTGCCAGCAGCCCCGACAGGGAATGGATGGGTATTCAGTACTTC. Encoded protein: CASSPDREWMGIQYF.

In this sample, this clonotype turned up a few times. The chain recombines TRBV24-1 with TRBJ2-2, with 7 bases identical to TRBD1. Trimming cost V 4 bases and J 2 bases; bases outside gene matches: 9. Per the germline V gene, CDR1 is KGHDR and CDR2 is SFDVKD. The CDR3 has 17 amino acids. This chain's CDR3 is CATSDPGTAFNTGELFF. CDR3 DNA sequence: TGTGCCACCAGTGACCCCGGGACAGCATTTAACACCGGGGAGCTGTTTTTT.

The CDR3 reads CASSLASENYEQYF. The CDR3 DNA follows: TGTGCCAGCAGCTTGGCTTCAGAAAACTACGAGCAGTACTTC. This chain uses TRBV5-4 with TRBJ2-7; D not certain. The CDR3 covers 14 residues. V was trimmed by 0 bases and J by 3 bases, leaving 10 bases between them. Germline V gene lookup returns CDR1 SGHNT and CDR2 YYREEE (reference sequence).